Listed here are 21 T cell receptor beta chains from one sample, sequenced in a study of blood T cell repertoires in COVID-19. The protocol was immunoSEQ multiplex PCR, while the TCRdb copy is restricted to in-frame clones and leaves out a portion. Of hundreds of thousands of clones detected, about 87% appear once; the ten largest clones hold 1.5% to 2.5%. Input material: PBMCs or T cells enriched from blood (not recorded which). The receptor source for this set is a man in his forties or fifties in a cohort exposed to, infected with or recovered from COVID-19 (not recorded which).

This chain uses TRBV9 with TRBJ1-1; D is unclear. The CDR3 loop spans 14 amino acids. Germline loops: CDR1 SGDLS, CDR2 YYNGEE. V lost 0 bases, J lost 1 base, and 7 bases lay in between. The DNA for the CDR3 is TGTGCCAGCAGCGTAGACGCGGGGAACACTGAAGCTTTCTTT. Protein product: CASSVDAGNTEAFF.

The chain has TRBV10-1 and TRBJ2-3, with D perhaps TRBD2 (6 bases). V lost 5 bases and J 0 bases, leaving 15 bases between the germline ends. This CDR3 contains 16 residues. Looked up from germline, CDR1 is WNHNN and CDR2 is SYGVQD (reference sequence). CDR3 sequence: CASSPNLARSTDTQYF. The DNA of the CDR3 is TGCGCCAGCAGTCCGAATCTAGCGAGAAGCACAGATACGCAGTATTTT.

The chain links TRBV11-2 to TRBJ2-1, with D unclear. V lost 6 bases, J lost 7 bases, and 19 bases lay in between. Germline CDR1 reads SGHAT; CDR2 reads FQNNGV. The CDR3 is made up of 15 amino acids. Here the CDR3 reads CASSWASNFVNEQFF. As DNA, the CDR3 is TGTGCCAGCAGTTGGGCCTCGAATTTCGTGAATGAGCAGTTCTTC.

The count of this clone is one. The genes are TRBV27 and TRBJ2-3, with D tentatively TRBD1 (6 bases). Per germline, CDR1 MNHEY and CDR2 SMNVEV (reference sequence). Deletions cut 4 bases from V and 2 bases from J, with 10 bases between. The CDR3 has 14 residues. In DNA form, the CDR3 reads TGTGCCAGCAGTTCCGGACAGTTCACAGATACGCAGTATTTT. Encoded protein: CASSSGQFTDTQYF.

For the CDR3, the DNA is TGTGCCAGCAGTGGCCGGGACAGGGGGCGAAACGGCAATCAGCCCCAGCATTTT. It translates to CASSGRDRGRNGNQPQHF. This chain joins TRBV2 and TRBJ1-5; TRBD1 matches at 12 bases. Germline V gives CDR1 SNHLY, CDR2 FYNNEI. This CDR3 region has 18 residues. Trimming at V came to 4 bases and at J to 2 bases, leaving 9 bases not matched to a gene.

The CDR3 here is CASSSGDTDTQYF. CDR3 in DNA: TGTGCCAGCAGCTCAGGGGACACAGATACGCAGTATTTT. J is TRBJ2-3 and V is TRBV5-6, with D tentatively TRBD1 (6 bases). Trimming shortened V by 3 bases and J by 2 bases, and 7 bases separated the two germline ends. The germline CDR1 and CDR2 sequences are SGHDT and YYEEEE. The CDR3 runs to 13 residues.

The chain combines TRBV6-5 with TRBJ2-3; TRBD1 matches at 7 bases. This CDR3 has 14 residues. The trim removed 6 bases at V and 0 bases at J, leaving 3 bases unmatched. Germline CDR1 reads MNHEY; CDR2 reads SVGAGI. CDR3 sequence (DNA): TGTGCCAGCAGGGGGACAGTGAGCACAGATACGCAGTATTTT. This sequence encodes CASRGTVSTDTQYF.

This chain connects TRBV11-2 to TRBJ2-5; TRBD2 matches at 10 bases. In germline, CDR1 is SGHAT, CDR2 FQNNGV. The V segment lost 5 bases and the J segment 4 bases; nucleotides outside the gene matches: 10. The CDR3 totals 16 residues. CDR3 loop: CASSPLGTSVGETQYF. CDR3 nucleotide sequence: TGTGCCAGCAGCCCCCTAGGGACTAGCGTAGGAGAGACCCAGTACTTC.

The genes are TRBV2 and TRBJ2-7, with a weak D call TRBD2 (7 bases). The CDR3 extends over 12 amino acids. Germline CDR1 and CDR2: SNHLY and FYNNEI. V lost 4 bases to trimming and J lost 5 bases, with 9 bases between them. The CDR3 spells CASSGGGNEQYF. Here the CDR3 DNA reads TGTGCCAGCAGTGGGGGGGGCAACGAGCAGTACTTC.

CDR3: CAWSVIGLRGTEAFF. The CDR3 coding sequence is TGTGCCTGGAGTGTAATAGGACTCCGGGGAACTGAAGCTTTCTTT. The chain uses TRBV30 and TRBJ1-1; D gene unclear. The ends were cut back, 0 bases at V and 5 bases at J, with 16 bases in the middle. Per germline, CDR1 GTSNPN and CDR2 SVGIG (reference sequence). The CDR3 totals 15 residues.

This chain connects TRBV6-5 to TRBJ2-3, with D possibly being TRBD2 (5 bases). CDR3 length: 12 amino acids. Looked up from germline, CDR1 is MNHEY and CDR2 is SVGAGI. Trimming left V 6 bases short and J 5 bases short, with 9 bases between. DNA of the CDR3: TGTGCCAGCAGCCTCCGGGGAGATACGCAGTATTTT. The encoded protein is CASSLRGDTQYF.

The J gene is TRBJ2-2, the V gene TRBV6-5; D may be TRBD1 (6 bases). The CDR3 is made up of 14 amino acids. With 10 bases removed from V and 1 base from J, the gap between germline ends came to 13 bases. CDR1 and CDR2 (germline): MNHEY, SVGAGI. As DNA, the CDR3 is TGTGCCACCAAAACGACAGGGAACACCGGGGAGCTGTTTTTT. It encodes CATKTTGNTGELFF.

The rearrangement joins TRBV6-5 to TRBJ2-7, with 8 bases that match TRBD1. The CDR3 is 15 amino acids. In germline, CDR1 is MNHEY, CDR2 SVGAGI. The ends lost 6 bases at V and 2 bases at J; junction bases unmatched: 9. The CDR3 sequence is CASRRETGAAYEQYF. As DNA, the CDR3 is TGTGCCAGCAGGAGGGAGACAGGGGCCGCCTACGAGCAGTACTTC.

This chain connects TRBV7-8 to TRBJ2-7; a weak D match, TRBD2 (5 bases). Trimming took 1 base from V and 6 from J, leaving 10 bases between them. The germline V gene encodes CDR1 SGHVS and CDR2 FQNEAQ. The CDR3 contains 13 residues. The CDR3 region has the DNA TGTGCCAGCAGCTTAGATCCCGGGATCGAGCAGTACTTC. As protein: CASSLDPGIEQYF.

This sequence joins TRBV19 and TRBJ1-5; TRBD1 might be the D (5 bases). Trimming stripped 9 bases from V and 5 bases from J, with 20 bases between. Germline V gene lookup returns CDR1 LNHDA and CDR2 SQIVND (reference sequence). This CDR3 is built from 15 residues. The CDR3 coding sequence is TGTGCCAGCCGTCCAGACAGAACCGGGTATCAGCCCCAGCATTTT. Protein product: CASRPDRTGYQPQHF.

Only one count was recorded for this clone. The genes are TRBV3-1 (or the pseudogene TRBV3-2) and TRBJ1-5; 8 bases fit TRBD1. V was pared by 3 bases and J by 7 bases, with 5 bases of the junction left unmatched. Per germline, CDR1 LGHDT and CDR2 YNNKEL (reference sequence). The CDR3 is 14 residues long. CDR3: CASSHRGHGQPQHF. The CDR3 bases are TGTGCCAGCAGCCACAGGGGGCATGGACAGCCCCAGCATTTT.

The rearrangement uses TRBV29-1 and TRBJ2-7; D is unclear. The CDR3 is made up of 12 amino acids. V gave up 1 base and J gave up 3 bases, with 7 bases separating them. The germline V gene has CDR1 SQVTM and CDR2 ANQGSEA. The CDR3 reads CSVEGAGYEQYF. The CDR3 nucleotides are TGCAGCGTTGAAGGGGCAGGCTACGAGCAGTACTTC.

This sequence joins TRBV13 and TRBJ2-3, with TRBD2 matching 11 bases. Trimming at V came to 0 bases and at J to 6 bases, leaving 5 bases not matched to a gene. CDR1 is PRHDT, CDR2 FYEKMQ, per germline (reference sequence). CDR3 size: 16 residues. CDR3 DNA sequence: TGTGCCAGCAGCTTAGGCCTAGCGGGAGGTGGCGATACGCAGTATTTT. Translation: CASSLGLAGGGDTQYF.

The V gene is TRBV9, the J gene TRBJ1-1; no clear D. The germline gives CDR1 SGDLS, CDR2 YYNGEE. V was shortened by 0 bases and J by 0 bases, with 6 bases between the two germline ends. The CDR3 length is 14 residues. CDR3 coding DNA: TGTGCCAGCAGCGTAGGTAGCATGAACACTGAAGCTTTCTTT. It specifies CASSVGSMNTEAFF. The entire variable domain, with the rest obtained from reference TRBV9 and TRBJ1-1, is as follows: DSGVTQTPKHLITATGQRVTLRCSPRSGDLSVYWYQQSLDQGLQFLIQYYNGEERAKGNILERFSAQQFPDLHSELNLSSLELGDSALYFCASSVGSMNTEAFFGQGTRLTVV.

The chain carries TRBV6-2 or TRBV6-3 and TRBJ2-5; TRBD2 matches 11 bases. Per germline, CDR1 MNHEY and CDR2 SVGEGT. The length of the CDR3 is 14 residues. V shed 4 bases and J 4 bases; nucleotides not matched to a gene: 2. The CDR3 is CASSSLAGGETQYF. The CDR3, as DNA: TGTGCCAGCAGTTCTCTAGCGGGAGGAGAGACCCAGTACTTC.

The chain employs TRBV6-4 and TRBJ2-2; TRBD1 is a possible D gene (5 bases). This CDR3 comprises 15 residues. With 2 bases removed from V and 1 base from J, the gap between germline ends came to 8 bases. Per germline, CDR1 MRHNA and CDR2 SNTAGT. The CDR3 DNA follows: TGTGCCAGCAGTGACCCGGACAAGAACACCGGGGAGCTGTTTTTT. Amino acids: CASSDPDKNTGELFF.